The next 6 T cell receptor beta chains were all read from a single sample in a study of CD8+ T cells in alopecia areata listed by TCRdb under 2018. The library was produced with the immunoSEQ multiplex PCR assay. For TCR sequencing, RNA was extracted from every sample and reverse transcribed into cDNA to serve as template. Held by TCRdb, this immuneACCESS table contains in-frame sequences only and omits some clones. Under half of the omission traces to an unresolved V gene where checked; the cause of the rest is unknown. This sample has about 150,000 clones in its table, and roughly 50% of those were observed once. The ten most abundant clones make up about 6.3% of the sample. Source material: CD4+ T cells sorted from blood. Every receptor here comes from a human donor with alopecia areata.

The rearrangement links TRBV28 to TRBJ2-1; D remains unclear. The germline CDR1 and CDR2 sequences are MDHEN and SYDVKM. CDR3 length: 12 amino acids. With 2 bases removed from V and 8 bases from J, the gap between germline ends came to 7 bases. DNA for the CDR3: TGTGCCAGCAGTTTACTGGGTTATGAGCAGTTCTTC. This gives the protein CASSLLGYEQFF. Looking up the rest from reference TRBV28 and TRBJ2-1 gives the full variable domain: DVKVTQSSRYLVKRTGEKVFLECVQDMDHENMFWYRQDPGLGLRLIYFSYDVKMKEKGDIPEGYSVSREKKERFSLILESASTNQTSMYLCASSLLGYEQFFGPGTRLTVL.

V gene TRBV4-1 combines with J gene TRBJ1-2; the D is unclear. Germline V gene sequence: CDR1 MGHRA, CDR2 YSYEKL. This CDR3 is built from 15 residues. Trimming left V 2 bases short and J 8 bases short, with 18 bases between. Written as DNA, the CDR3 is TGCGCCAGCAGCCAACCCCCGCGAGGGAGTCGGGGCTACACCTTC. Translation gives CASSQPPRGSRGYTF.

The V and J genes are TRBV29-1 and TRBJ2-4, with TRBD2 identical over 8 bases. CDR3 length: 15 residues. Trimming took 5 bases from V and 6 from J; bases not matched to a gene: 12. From germline, CDR1 is SQVTM and CDR2 ANQGSEA. CDR3 coding DNA: TGCAGCGTTCCAGATTGGGCGGGAGGACTAAACATTCAGTACTTC. Its translation: CSVPDWAGGLNIQYF.

This chain joins TRBV29-1 and TRBJ1-1; 7 bases fit TRBD1. CDR3 length: 13 amino acids. Germline V gives CDR1 SQVTM, CDR2 ANQGSEA. V gave up 6 bases and J gave up 1 base; unmatched junction bases: 5. CDR3 DNA sequence: TGCAGCGTGACAGGGTCAGGGAACACTGAAGCTTTCTTT. Protein product: CSVTGSGNTEAFF.

The chain carries TRBV2 and TRBJ2-7, with a tentative D call TRBD1 (6 bases). The CDR3 consists of 14 residues. Trimming removed 3 bases from V and 1 base from J, with 10 bases in between. Germline V gene lookup returns CDR1 SNHLY and CDR2 FYNNEI. The CDR3 nucleotides are TGTGCCAGCAGTGAGGGGGCCTCTTCCTACGAGCAGTACTTC. Protein sequence: CASSEGASSYEQYF.

The chain carries TRBV20-1 and TRBJ1-1, with a possible D match to TRBD1 (6 bases). The CDR3 extends over 11 amino acids. Trimming took off 5 bases at V and 11 bases at J, with 15 bases between the two ends. Germline V gene sequence: CDR1 DFQATT, CDR2 SNEGSKA (reference sequence). The CDR3 reads CSAETGRDAFF. DNA for the CDR3: TGCAGTGCTGAGACAGGCCGTGACGCTTTCTTT.